This TCR beta chain was sequenced during a study of CD8 T cells in Susac syndrome. An amount of RNA that ranged from roughly 0.5 to 1 ug was reverse transcribed with random hexamers. Amplification of TCR beta CDR3 was carried out by immunoSEQ multiplex PCR, which covered 54 Vbeta and 13 Jbeta segments. TCRdb reprocessed the immunoSEQ multiplex PCR reads via MiXCR and lists one record per CDR3 protein. This sample has 400,000 to 550,000 distinct CDR3 sequences; 75% to 90% occur once, and the top ten carry under 0.15%. CD8+ and CD4+ T cells taken from blood had their TCR beta sequenced. Relapsing-remitting disease, either stable or active, was present in the multiple sclerosis controls, who were treatment-naive patients. The CDR3 spans 15 residues. V shed 2 bases and J 2 bases; nucleotides not matched to a gene: 3. The germline gives CDR1 MDHEN, CDR2 SYDVKM.

The sample was CD8+ T cells from PBMCs. The TCR sequence derives from a human donor with multiple sclerosis. The chain combines TRBV28 with TRBJ2-1, with 7 bases matching TRBD2. CDR3 region: CASSLEAGPYNEQFF. In DNA form, the CDR3 reads TGTGCCAGCAGTTTAGAAGCGGGACCCTACAATGAGCAGTTCTTC. The full variable domain, with the rest looked up from reference TRBV28 and TRBJ2-1, is DVKVTQSSRYLVKRTGEKVFLECVQDMDHENMFWYRQDPGLGLRLIYFSYDVKMKEKGDIPEGYSVSREKKERFSLILESASTNQTSMYLCASSLEAGPYNEQFFGPGTRLTVL.